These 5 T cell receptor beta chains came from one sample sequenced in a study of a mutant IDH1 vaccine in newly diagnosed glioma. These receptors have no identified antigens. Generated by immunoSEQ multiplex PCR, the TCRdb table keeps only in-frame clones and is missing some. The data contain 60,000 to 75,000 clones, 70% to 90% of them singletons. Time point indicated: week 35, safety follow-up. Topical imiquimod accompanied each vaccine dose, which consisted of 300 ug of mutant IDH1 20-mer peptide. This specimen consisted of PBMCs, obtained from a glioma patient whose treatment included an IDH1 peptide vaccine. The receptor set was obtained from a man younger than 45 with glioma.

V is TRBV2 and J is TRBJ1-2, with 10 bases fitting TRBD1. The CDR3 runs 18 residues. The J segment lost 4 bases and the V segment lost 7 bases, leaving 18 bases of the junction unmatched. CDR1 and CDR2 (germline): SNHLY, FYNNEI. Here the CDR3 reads CASTEKDRGRGGGYGYTF. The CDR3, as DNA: TGTGCCAGCACTGAGAAAGACAGGGGGCGCGGAGGTGGCTATGGCTACACCTTC.

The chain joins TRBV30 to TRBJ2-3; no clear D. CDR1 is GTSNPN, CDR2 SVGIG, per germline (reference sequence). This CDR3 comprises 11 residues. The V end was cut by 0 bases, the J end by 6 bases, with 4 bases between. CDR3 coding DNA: TGTGCCTGGAGTGTACCTGATACGCAGTATTTT. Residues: CAWSVPDTQYF.

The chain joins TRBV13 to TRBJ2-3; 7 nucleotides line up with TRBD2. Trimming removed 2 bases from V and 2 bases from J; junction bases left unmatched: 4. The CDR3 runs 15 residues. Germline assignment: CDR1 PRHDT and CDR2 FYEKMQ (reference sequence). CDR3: CASSLFAGDTDTQYF. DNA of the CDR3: TGTGCCAGCAGCTTATTTGCGGGAGACACAGATACGCAGTATTTT.

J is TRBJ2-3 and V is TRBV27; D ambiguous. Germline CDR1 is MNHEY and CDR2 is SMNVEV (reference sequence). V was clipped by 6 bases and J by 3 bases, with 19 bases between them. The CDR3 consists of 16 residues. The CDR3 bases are TGTGCCAGCAGCCCAGACGTAGTGGGTTCGACAGATACGCAGTATTTT. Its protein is CASSPDVVGSTDTQYF.

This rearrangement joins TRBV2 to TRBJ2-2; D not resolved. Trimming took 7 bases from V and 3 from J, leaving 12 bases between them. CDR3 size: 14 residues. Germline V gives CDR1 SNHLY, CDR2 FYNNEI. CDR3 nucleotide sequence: TGTGCCAGCATTATGGATTTAGACACCGGGGAGCTGTTTTTT. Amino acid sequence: CASIMDLDTGELFF.